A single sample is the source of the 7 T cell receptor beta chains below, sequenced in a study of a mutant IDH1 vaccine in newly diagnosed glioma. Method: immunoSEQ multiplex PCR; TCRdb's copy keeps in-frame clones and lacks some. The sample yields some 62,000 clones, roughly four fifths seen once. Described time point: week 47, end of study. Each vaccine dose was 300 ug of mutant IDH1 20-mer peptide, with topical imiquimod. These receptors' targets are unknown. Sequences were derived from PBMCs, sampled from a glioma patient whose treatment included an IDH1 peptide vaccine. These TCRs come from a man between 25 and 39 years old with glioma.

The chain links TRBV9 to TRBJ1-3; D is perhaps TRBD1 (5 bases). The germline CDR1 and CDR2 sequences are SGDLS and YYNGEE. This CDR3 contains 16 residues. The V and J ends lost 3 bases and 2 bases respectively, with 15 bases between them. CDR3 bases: TGTGCCAGCAGCGCATCCAGGGTGTGGCCTGGAAACACCATATATTTT. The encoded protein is CASSASRVWPGNTIYF.

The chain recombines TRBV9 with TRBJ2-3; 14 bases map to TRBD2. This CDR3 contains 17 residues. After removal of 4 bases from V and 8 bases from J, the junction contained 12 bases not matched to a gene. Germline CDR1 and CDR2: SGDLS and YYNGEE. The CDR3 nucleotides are TGTGCCAGCAGCCTCCAGCTGGGGACTAGCGGGGGAGGTACGCAGTATTTT. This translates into CASSLQLGTSGGGTQYF.

DNA for the CDR3: TGTGCCAGCAGTTTTTTCGGGAGGAGTTATCAGCCCCAGCATTTT. It translates to CASSFFGRSYQPQHF. This chain connects TRBV28 to TRBJ1-5; D unclear. This CDR3 is built from 15 residues. With 3 bases removed from V and 5 bases from J, the gap between germline ends came to 14 bases. CDR1 is MDHEN, CDR2 SYDVKM, per germline.

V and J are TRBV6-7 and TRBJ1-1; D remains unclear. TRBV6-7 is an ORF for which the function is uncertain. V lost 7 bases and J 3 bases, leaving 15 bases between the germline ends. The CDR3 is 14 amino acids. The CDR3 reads CASKGNRSHTEAFF. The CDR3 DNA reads TGTGCCAGCAAAGGAAACAGATCGCACACTGAAGCTTTCTTT.

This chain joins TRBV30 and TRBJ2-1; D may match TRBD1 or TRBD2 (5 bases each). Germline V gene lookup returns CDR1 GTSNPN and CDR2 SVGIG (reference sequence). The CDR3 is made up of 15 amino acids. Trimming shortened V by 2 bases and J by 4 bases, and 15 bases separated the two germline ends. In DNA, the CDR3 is TGTGCCTGGAGTCCCCTAGCAGGGACGTACAATGAGCAGTTCTTC. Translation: CAWSPLAGTYNEQFF.

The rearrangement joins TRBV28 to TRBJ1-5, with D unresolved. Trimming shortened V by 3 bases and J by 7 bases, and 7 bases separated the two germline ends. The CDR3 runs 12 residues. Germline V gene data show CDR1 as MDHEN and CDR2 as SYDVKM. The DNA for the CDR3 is TGTGCCAGCAGTTTCCAGTTGCAGCCCCAGCATTTT. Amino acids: CASSFQLQPQHF.

CDR3 nucleotide sequence: TGTGCCAGCAGCCAACAACATAATTCACCCCTCCACTTT. Translation: CASSQQHNSPLHF. The chain combines TRBV14 with TRBJ1-6; D is undetermined. This CDR3 region has 13 residues. Germline V gene data show CDR1 as SGHDN and CDR2 as FVKESK. V was shortened by 2 bases and J by 5 bases, with 4 bases between the two germline ends.